The next 8 T cell receptor beta chains were all read from a single sample in a study of shared clonotypes between healthy human individuals. Produced via immunoSEQ multiplex PCR; TCRdb's table is partial and in-frame only. This sample yields about 1 million clones, of which 65% to 80% are seen a single time; 1.4% belongs to the top ten. Sequencing was performed on memory CD4+ T cells sorted from blood. The sample's subset: CD45RA-negative fraction. These receptors all come from a man aged 18 to 29 in good health.

The rearrangement links TRBV5-5 to TRBJ2-7, with 9 bases lining up with TRBD2. The germline gives CDR1 SGHKS, CDR2 YYEKEE (reference sequence). The V and J ends lost 2 bases and 8 bases, in that order; junction bases with no gene match: 8. CDR3 length: 14 amino acids. CDR3 region: CASSLRAGGNKQYF. CDR3 in DNA: TGTGCCAGCAGCTTAAGAGCGGGAGGTAACAAGCAGTACTTC.

The CDR3 DNA is TGCGCCAGCAGCTTGGGTTCCTTCGGGCAGCTGGACGAGCAGTACTTC. Translation gives CASSLGSFGQLDEQYF. The V and J genes are TRBV5-1 and TRBJ2-7; D unclear. CDR3 length: 16 amino acids. The germline V gene encodes CDR1 SGHRS and CDR2 YFSETQ. V dropped 0 bases and J dropped 5 bases, with 18 bases sitting between them.

The chain employs TRBV6-6 and TRBJ1-5; 8 nucleotides align to TRBD1. This CDR3 spans 14 amino acids. Unmatched junction bases numbered 7, after V lost 6 bases and J lost 6 bases. From germline, CDR1 is MNHNY and CDR2 SVGAGI (reference sequence). The CDR3 sequence is CASRIGQGGQPQHF. The CDR3 DNA follows: TGTGCCAGCAGGATCGGACAGGGAGGTCAGCCCCAGCATTTT.

In this sample, this clone turned up a few times. V usage is TRBV25-1 and J usage is TRBJ2-1; the match to TRBD2 covers 14 bases. Germline V lookup: CDR1 MGHDK, CDR2 SYGVNS. The CDR3 totals 17 residues. The V segment lost 1 base and the J segment 7 bases; nucleotides outside the gene matches: 6. The CDR3 DNA reads TGTGCCAGCAGTGAATGGCCGACTAGCGGGAGGGCAAATGAGCAGTTCTTC. Protein sequence: CASSEWPTSGRANEQFF.

The rearrangement uses TRBV28 and TRBJ2-7; possible D gene TRBD1, 6 bases. Germline V lookup: CDR1 MDHEN, CDR2 SYDVKM. The CDR3 length is 15 residues. The V gene lost 2 bases and the J gene lost 6 bases, with 17 bases spanning the gap. CDR3 nucleotides: TGTGCCAGCAGTTTACCCCTCACAGGGTCTCGCGAGCAGTACTTC. Translation gives CASSLPLTGSREQYF.

As to this clone: Different DNA sequences within this sample yield the same CDR3. This chain connects TRBV5-1 to TRBJ2-1; no definite D call. The germline V gene has CDR1 SGHRS and CDR2 YFSETQ. Trimming left V 4 bases short and J 5 bases short, with 7 bases between. The CDR3 sequence is 12 residues long. The CDR3 coding sequence is TGCGCCAGCAGCCTCCCCCACAATGAGCAGTTCTTC. Translation gives CASSLPHNEQFF.

The V gene is TRBV19, the J gene TRBJ1-5; TRBD1 matches 7 bases. The J segment lost 2 bases and the V segment lost 1 base, leaving 8 bases of the junction unmatched. CDR1 is LNHDA and CDR2 is SQIVND in the germline V gene (reference sequence). There are 17 residues in the CDR3. The DNA for the CDR3 is TGTGCCAGTAGTATAGGGAGTAGGGGGCAGGGCAATCAGCCCCAGCATTTT. As protein: CASSIGSRGQGNQPQHF. The variable domain in full, with the rest retrieved from reference TRBV19 and TRBJ1-5, is DGGITQSPKYLFRKEGQNVTLSCEQNLNHDAMYWYRQDPGQGLRLIYYSQIVNDFQKGDIAEGYSVSREKKESFPLTVTSAQKNPTAFYLCASSIGSRGQGNQPQHFGDGTRLSIL.

The chain has TRBV7-9 and TRBJ2-2; D ambiguous. Germline V lookup: CDR1 SEHNR, CDR2 FQNEAQ (reference sequence). The V end was cut by 5 bases, the J end by 2 bases, with 6 bases between. This CDR3 is 13 amino acids long. The CDR3 nucleotides read TGTGCCAGCAGCGACCATAACACCGGGGAGCTGTTTTTT. It codes for CASSDHNTGELFF.